The entry that follows covers one TCR beta chain sequence. This specimen belongs to a study of blood T cell repertoires in COVID-19. Study at large: From the United States, Italy and Spain came samples of acute and convalescent COVID-19.

The V end was cut by 7 bases, the J end by 6 bases, with 13 bases between. CDR3 length: 12 residues. Germline values: CDR1 LGHNT, CDR2 FRNRAP. Individuals drawn from under 30 US areas were roughly 18 to 95 years old. Authors' processing steps: Cell counts per sample came from amplifying reference gene primers. The table came from immunoSEQ multiplex PCR; TCRdb's copy has only in-frame clones and leaves some out. The D gene and trimming were derived from the DNA, and the V and J assignments and clone size from that table. The table has roughly 430,000 clones, approximately 91% seen once. This TCR was sampled from a middle-aged woman with acute COVID-19. V gene TRBV12-5 combines with J gene TRBJ2-7; maybe TRBD1 (5 bases). The material sequenced was PBMCs or T cells enriched from blood (not recorded which). CDR3 sequence (DNA): TGTGCTAGTGCCCCAGGGATTAGCGAGCAGTACTTC. It codes for CASAPGISEQYF.